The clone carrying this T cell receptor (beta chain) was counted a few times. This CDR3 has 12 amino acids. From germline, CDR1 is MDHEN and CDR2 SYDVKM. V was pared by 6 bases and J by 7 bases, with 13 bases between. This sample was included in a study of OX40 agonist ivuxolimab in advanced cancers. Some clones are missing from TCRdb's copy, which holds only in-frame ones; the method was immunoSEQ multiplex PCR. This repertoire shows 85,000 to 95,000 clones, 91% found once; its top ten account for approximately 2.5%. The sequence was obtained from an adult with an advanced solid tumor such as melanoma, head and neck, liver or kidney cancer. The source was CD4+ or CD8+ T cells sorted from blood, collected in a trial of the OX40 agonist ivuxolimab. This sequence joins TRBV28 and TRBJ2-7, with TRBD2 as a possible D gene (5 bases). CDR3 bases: TGTGCCAGCAGCCGAACCCCGGGAGAGCAGTACTTC. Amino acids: CASSRTPGEQYF.